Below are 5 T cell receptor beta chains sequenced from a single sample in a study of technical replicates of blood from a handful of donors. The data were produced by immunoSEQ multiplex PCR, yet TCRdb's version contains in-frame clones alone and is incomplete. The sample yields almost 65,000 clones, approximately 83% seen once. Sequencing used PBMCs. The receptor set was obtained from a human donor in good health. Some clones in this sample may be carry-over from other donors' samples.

CDR3 region: CASSKVGTELSALHF. The DNA for the CDR3 is TGTGCCAGTAGTAAGGTGGGGACAGAACTTTCTGCCCTCCACTTT. The chain recombines TRBV19 with TRBJ1-6; 7 bases map to TRBD1. The CDR3 spans 15 residues. The V segment lost 4 bases and the J segment 14 bases; nucleotides outside the gene matches: 14. Germline CDR1 and CDR2: LNHDA and SQIVND (reference sequence).

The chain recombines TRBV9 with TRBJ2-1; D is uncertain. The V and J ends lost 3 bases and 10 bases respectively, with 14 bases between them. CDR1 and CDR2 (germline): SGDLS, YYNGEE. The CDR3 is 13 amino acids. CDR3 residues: CASSARRSTEQFF. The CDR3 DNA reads TGTGCCAGCAGCGCAAGAAGGAGTACCGAGCAGTTCTTC.

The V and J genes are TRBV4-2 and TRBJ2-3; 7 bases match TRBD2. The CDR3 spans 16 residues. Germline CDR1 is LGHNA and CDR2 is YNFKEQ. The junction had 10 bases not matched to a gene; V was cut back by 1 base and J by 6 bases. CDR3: CASSQVAGGSWDTQYF. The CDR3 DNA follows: TGTGCCAGCAGCCAAGTCGCCGGGGGGAGCTGGGATACGCAGTATTTT.

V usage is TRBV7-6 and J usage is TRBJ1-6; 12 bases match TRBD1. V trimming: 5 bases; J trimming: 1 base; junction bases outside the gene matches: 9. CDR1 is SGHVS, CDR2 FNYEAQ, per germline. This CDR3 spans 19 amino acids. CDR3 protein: CASSPVPGQGASYNSPLHF. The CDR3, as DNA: TGTGCCAGCAGCCCAGTCCCGGGACAGGGGGCTTCCTATAATTCACCCCTCCACTTT.

CDR3 in DNA: TGTGCCAGCAGCTTCGTCCGGGAGAGGCTATACGAGCAGTACTTC. It is translated as CASSFVRERLYEQYF. The V call is TRBV11-2, the J call TRBJ2-7; TRBD2 might be the D (6 bases). Trimming shortened V by 3 bases and J by 4 bases, and 16 bases separated the two germline ends. The CDR3 has 15 residues. CDR1 and CDR2 from the germline V gene are SGHAT and FQNNGV. Using reference TRBV11-2 and TRBJ2-7 for the parts outside the CDR3, the full variable domain is EAGVAQSPRYKIIEKRQSVAFWCNPISGHATLYWYQQILGQGPKLLIQFQNNGVVDDSQLPKDRFSAERLKGVDSTLKIQPAKLEDSAVYLCASSFVRERLYEQYFGPGTRLTVT.